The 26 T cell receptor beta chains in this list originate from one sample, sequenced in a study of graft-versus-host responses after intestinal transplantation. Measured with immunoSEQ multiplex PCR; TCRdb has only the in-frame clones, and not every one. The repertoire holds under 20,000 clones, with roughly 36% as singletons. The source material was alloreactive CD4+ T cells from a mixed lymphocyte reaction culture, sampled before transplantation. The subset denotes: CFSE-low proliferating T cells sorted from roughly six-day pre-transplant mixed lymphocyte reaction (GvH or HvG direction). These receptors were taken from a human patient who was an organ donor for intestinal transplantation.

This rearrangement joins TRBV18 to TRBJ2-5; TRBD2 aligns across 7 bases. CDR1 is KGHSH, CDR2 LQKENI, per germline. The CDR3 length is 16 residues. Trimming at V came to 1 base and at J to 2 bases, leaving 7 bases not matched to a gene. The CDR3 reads CASSPLGGSRQETQYF. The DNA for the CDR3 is TGTGCCAGCTCACCACTGGGAGGGAGTAGGCAAGAGACCCAGTACTTC.

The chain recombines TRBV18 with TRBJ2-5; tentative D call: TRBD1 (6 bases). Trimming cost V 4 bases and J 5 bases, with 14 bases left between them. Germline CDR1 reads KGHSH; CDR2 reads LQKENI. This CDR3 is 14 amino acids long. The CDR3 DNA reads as TGTGCCAGCTCACAAACTACGAGGGGGGAGACCCAGTACTTC. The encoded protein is CASSQTTRGETQYF.

DNA for the CDR3: TGTGCCAGCAGCAAAGAGACGAGTGGACAAGACTACCTACATATGAGGAGCGAGCAGTACTTC. Translating it yields CASSKETSGQDYLHMRSEQYF. This chain joins TRBV21-1 and TRBJ2-7. TRBV21-1 is reported as a pseudogene. CDR3 length: 21 amino acids.

The CDR3 DNA reads TGCGCCAGCAGCCATTCCCCAGGGAGCTATGGCTACACCTTC. It is translated as CASSHSPGSYGYTF. The V call is TRBV5-1, the J call TRBJ1-2; possibly TRBD1 for D (5 bases). The germline V and J ends were trimmed by 4 bases and 4 bases, with 14 bases remaining between them. From germline, CDR1 is SGHRS and CDR2 YFSETQ. The CDR3 is 14 amino acids.

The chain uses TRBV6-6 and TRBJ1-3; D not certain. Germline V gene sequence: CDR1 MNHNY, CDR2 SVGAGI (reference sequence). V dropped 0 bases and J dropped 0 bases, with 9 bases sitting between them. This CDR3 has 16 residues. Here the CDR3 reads CASSYSHSLSGNTIYF. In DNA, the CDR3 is TGTGCCAGCAGTTACTCACACAGCCTCTCTGGAAACACCATATATTTT.

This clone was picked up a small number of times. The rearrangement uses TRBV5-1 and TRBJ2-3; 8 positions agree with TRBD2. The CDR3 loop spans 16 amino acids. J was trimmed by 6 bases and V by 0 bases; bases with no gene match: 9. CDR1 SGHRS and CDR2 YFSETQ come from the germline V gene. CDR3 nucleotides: TGCGCCAGCAGCTTGGGTACCCTAGCGGGTCGGGATACGCAGTATTTT. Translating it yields CASSLGTLAGRDTQYF.

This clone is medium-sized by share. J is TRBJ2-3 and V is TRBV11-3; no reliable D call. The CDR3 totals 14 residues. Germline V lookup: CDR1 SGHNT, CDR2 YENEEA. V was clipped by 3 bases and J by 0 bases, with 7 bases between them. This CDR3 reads CASSFSASTDTQYF. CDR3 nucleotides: TGTGCCAGCAGCTTCAGTGCTAGCACAGATACGCAGTATTTT.

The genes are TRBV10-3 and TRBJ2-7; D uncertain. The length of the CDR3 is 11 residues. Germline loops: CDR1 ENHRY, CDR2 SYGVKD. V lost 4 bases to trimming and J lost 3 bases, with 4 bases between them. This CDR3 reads CAISVVYEQYF. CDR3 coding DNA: TGTGCCATCAGTGTGGTCTACGAGCAGTACTTC.

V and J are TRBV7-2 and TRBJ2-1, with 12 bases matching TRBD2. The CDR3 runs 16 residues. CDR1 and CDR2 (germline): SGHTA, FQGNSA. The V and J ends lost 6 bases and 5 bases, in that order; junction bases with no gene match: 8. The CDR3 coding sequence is TGTGCCAGCAGGGCAAGACTAGCGGGAGCGAACAATGAGCAGTTCTTC. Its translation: CASRARLAGANNEQFF.

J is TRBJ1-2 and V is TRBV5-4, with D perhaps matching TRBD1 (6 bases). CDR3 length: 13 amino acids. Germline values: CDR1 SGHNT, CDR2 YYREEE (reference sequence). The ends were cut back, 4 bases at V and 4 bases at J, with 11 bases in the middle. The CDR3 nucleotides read TGTGCCAGCAGCCCGGACAGAGTCTATGGCTACACCTTC. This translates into CASSPDRVYGYTF.

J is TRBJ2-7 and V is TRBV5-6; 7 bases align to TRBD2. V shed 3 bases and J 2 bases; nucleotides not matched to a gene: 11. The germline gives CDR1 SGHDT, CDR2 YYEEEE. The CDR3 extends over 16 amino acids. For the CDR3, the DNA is TGTGCCAGCAGCTCACCGGGACTAAGCACCCCCTACGAGCAGTACTTC. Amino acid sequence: CASSSPGLSTPYEQYF.

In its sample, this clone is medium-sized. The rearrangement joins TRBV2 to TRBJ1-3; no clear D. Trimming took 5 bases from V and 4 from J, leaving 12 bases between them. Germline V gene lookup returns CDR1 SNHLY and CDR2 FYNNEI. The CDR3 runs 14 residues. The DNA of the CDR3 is TGTGCCAGCAGTCCGGACCGCGGGGGAAACACCATATATTTT. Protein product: CASSPDRGGNTIYF.

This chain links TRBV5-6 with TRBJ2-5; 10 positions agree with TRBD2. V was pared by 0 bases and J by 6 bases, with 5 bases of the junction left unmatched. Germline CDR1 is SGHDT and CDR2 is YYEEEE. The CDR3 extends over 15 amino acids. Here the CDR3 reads CASSLVASGSQTQYF. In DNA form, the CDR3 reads TGTGCCAGCAGCTTGGTGGCTAGCGGGAGCCAGACCCAGTACTTC.

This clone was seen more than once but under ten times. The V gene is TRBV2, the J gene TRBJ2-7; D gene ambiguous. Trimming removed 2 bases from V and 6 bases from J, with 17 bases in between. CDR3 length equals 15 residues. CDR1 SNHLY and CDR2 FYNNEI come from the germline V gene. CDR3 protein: CASSEQTPLVSEQYF. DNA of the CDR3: TGTGCCAGCAGTGAACAGACACCTCTAGTGTCCGAGCAGTACTTC.

The CDR3 sequence: CASSEGTTRDTQYF. In DNA, the CDR3 is TGTGCCAGTAGTGAGGGTACGACGCGTGATACGCAGTATTTT. The chain joins TRBV19 to TRBJ2-3; a weak D match, TRBD2 (5 bases). The V end was cut by 5 bases, the J end by 6 bases, with 15 bases between. Germline values: CDR1 LNHDA, CDR2 SQIVND (reference sequence). This CDR3 is 14 amino acids long.

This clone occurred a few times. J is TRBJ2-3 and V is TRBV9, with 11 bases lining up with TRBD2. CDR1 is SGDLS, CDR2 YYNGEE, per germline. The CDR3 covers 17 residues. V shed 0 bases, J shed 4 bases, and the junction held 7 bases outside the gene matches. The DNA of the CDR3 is TGTGCCAGCAGCGTAGTAGTAGCGGGAGGGCCGGCAGATACGCAGTATTTT. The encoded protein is CASSVVVAGGPADTQYF.

The CDR3 loop is CSVEVHERKYGYTF. As DNA, the CDR3 is TGCAGCGTTGAAGTCCACGAAAGGAAATATGGCTACACCTTC. The chain couples TRBV29-1 to TRBJ1-2, with D hard to call. The CDR3 has 14 residues. Germline-derived CDR1 and CDR2 are SQVTM and ANQGSEA. The V gene lost 1 base and the J gene lost 5 bases, with 14 bases spanning the gap.

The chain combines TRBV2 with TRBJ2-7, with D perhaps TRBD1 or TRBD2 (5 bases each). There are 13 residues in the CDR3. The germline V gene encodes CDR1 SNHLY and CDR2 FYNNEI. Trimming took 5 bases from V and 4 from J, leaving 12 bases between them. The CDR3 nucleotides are TGTGCCAGCAGTCCCTTTGAGGGGTACGAGCAGTACTTC. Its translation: CASSPFEGYEQYF.

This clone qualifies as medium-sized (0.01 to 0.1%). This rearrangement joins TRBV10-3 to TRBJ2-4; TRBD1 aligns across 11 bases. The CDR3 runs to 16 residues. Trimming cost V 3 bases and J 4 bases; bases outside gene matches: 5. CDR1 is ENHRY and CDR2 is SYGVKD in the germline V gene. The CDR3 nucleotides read TGTGCCATCAGTGATCCCGGGACAGGGGGAAAAAACATTCAGTACTTC. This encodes CAISDPGTGGKNIQYF.

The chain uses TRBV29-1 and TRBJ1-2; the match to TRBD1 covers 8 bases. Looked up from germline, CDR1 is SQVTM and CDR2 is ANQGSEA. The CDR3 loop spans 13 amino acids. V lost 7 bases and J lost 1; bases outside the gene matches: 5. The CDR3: CSAGTGLNYGYTF. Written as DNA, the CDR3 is TGCAGCGCCGGGACAGGTCTTAACTATGGCTACACCTTC.

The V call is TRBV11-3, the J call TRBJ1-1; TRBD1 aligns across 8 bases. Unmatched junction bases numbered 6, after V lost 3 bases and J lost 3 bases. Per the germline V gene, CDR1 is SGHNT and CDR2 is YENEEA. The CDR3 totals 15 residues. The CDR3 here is CASSFHRGRDTEAFF. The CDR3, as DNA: TGTGCCAGCAGCTTCCACAGGGGGAGGGACACTGAAGCTTTCTTT.

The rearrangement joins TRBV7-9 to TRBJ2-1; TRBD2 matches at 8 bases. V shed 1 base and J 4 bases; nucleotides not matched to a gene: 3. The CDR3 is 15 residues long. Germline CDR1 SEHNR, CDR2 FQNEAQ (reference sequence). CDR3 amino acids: CASSLEASGYNEQFF. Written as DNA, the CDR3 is TGTGCCAGCAGCTTAGAGGCTAGCGGGTACAATGAGCAGTTCTTC. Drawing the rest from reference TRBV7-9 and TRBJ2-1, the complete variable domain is DTGVSQNPRHKITKRGQNVTFRCDPISEHNRLYWYRQTLGQGPEFLTYFQNEAQLEKSRLLSDRFSAERPKGSFSTLEIQRTEQGDSAMYLCASSLEASGYNEQFFGPGTRLTVL.

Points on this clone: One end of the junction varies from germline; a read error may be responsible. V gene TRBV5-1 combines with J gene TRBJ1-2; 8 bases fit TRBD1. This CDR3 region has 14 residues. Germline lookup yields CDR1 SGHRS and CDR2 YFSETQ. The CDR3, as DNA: TGTGCCAGCAGCTTGGGACAGGCCAACTATGGCTACACCTTC. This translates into CASSLGQANYGYTF.

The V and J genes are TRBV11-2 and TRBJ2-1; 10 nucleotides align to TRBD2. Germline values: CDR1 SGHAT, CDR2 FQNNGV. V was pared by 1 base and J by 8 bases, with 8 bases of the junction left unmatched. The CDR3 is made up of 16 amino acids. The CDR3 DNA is TGTGCCAGCAGCTTAGGGGTTGCTAGCGGGAGCTATGAGCAGTTCTTC. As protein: CASSLGVASGSYEQFF.

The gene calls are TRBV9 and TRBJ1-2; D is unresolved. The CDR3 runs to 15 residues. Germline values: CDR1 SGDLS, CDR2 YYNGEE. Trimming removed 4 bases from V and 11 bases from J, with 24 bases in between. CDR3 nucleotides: TGTGCCAGCAGCTCCCGATCCGGACCGGCCTTAGGATACACCTTC. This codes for CASSSRSGPALGYTF.

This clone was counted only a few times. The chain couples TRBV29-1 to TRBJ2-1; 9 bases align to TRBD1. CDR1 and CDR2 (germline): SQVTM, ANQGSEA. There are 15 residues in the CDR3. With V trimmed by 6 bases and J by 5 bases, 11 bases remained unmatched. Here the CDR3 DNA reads TGCAGCGTGACTGGAGGAGGACAGGGGAACAATGAGCAGTTCTTC. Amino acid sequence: CSVTGGGQGNNEQFF.